This TCR beta chain is drawn from a study of cytomegalovirus exposure and HLA in healthy donors. This clone was found once. Its antigen is not known. Study outcomes and limitations: As confirmed in vitro, three CMV-associated chains were specific for CMV antigens.

CDR3 length equals 13 residues. Germline CDR1 and CDR2: MNHEY and SMNVEV (reference sequence). V was pared by 5 bases and J by 3 bases, with 11 bases between. Only in-frame clones appear in the TCRdb table, and some are missing; sequencing was by immunoSEQ multiplex PCR. Of about 260,000 clones listed, 80% to 95% are singletons. The chain links TRBV27 to TRBJ2-7, with D uncertain. Sequences were obtained from PBMCs. The TCR was taken from a woman under 40 in good health and CMV-seronegative. Written as DNA, the CDR3 is TGTGCCAGCAGTCCTAGGACGTTCTACGAGCAGTACTTC. Its protein product is CASSPRTFYEQYF.